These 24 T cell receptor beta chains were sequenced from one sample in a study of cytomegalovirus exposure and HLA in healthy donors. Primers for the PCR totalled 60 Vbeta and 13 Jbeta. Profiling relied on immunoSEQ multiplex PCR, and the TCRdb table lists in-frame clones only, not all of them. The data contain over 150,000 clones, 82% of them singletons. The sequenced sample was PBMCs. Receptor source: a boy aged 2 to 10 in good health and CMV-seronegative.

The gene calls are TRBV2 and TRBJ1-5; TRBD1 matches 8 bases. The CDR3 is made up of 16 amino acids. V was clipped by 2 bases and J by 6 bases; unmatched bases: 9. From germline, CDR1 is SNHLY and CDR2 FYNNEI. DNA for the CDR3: TGTGCCAGCAGTGAATACCTGGACAGGGAAAGTCAGCCCCAGCATTTT. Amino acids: CASSEYLDRESQPQHF.

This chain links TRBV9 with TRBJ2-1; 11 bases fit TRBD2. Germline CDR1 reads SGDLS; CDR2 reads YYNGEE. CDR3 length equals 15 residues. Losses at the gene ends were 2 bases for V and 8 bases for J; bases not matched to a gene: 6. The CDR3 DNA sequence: TGTGCCAGCAGCGTCTCACTAGCGGGGGACCATGAGCAGTTCTTC. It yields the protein CASSVSLAGDHEQFF.

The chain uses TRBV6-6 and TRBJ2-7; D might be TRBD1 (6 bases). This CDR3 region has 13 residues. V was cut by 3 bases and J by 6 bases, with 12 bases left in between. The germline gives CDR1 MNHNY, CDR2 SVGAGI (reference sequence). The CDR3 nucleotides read TGTGCCAGCAGTTATTTCAGGGGAATCGAGCAGTACTTC. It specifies CASSYFRGIEQYF.

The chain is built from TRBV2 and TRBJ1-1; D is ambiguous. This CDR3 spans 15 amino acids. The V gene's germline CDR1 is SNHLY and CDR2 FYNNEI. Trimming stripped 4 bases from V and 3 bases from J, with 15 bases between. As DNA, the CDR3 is TGTGCCAGCAGTGGAGCGACGACTGAGCACACTGAAGCTTTCTTT. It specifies CASSGATTEHTEAFF.

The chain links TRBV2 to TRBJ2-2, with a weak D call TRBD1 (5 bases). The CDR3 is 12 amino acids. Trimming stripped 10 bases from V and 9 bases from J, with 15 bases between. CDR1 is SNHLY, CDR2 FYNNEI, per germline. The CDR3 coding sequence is TGTGCCACTAGGGGTCGAAGAAGGGAGCTGTTTTTT. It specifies CATRGRRRELFF.

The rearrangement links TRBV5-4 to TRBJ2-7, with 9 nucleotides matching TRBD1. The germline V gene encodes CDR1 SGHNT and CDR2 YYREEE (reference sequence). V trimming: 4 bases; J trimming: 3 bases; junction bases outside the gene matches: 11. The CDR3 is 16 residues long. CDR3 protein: CASSPPPGQGGYEQYF. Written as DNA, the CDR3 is TGTGCCAGCAGCCCACCACCGGGACAGGGAGGCTACGAGCAGTACTTC.

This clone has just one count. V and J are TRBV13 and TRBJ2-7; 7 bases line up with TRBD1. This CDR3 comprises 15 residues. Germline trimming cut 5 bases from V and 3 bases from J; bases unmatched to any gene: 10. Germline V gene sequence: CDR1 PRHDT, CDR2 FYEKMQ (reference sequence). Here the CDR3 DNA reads TGTGCCAGCAGCCCGCGACAGGGCAAGAACTACGAGCAGTACTTC. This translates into CASSPRQGKNYEQYF.

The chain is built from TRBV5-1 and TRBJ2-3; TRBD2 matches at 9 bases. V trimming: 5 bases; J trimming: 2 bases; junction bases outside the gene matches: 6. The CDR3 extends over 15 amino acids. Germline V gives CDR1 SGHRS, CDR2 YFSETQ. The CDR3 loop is CASSSGTSHTDTQYF. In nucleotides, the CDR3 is TGCGCCAGCAGTTCCGGGACTAGCCACACAGATACGCAGTATTTT.

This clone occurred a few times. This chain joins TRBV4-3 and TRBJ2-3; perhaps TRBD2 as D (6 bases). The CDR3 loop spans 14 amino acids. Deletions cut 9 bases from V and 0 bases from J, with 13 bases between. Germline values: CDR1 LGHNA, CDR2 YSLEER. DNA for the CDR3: TGCGCCAGTGCACCGGGACTTAGCACAGATACGCAGTATTTT. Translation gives CASAPGLSTDTQYF.

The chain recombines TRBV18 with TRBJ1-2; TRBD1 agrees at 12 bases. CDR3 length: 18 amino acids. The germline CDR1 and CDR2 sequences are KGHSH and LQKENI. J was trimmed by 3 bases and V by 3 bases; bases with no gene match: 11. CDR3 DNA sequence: TGTGCCAGCTCACCTACCGTCGGGACAGGGGGCATGGACTATGGCTACACCTTC. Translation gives CASSPTVGTGGMDYGYTF.

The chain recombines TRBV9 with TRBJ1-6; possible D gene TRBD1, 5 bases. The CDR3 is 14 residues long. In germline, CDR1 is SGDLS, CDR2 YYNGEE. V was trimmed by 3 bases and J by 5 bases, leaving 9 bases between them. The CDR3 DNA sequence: TGTGCCAGCAGCGCGACAGTGAATAATTCACCCCTCCACTTT. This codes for CASSATVNNSPLHF.

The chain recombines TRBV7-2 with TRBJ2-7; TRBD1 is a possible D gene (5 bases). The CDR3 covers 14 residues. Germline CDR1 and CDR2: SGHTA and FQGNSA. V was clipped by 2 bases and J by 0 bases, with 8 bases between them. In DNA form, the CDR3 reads TGTGCCAGCAGCTTAAGACAGAGCTCCTACGAGCAGTACTTC. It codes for CASSLRQSSYEQYF.

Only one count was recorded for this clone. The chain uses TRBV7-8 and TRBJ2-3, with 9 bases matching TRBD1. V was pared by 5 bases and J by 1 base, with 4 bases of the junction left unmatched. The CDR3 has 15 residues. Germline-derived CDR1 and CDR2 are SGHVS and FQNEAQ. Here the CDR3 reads CASSVQGAGTDTQYF. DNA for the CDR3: TGTGCCAGCAGCGTACAGGGGGCTGGCACAGATACGCAGTATTTT. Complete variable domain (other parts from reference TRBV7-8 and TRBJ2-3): GAGVSQSPRYKVAKRGQDVALRCDPISGHVSLFWYQQALGQGPEFLTYFQNEAQLDKSGLPSDRFFAERPEGSVSTLKIQRTQQEDSAVYLCASSVQGAGTDTQYFGPGTRLTVL.

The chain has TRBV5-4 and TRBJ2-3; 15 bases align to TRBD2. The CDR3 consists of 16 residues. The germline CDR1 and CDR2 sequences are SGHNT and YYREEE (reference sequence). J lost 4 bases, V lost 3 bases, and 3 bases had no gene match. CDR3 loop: CASSSGLAGGPDTQYF. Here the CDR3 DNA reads TGTGCCAGCAGCTCCGGACTAGCGGGGGGGCCAGATACGCAGTATTTT.

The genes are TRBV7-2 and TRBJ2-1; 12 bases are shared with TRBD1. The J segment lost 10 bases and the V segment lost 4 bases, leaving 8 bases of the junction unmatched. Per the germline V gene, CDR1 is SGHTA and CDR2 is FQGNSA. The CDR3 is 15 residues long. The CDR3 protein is CASSSGQGASGEQFF. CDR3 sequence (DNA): TGTGCCAGCAGCTCGGGACAGGGGGCGAGTGGGGAGCAGTTCTTC.

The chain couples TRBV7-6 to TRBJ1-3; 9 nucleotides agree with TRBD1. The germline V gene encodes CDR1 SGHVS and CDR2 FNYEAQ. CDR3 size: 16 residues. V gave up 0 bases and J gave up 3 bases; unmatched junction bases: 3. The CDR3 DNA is TGTGCCAGCAGCTTAGCGCACAGGGGGCTTGGAAACACCATATATTTT. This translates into CASSLAHRGLGNTIYF. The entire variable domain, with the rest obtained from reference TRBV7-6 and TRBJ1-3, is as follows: GAGVSQSPRYKVTKRGQDVALRCDPISGHVSLYWYRQALGQGPEFLTYFNYEAQQDKSGLPNDRFSAERPEGSISTLTIQRTEQRDSAMYRCASSLAHRGLGNTIYFGEGSWLTVV.

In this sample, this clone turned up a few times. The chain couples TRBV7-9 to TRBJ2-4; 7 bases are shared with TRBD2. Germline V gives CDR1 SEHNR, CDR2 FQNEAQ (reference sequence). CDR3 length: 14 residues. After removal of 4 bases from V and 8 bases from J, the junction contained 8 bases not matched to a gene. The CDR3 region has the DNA TGTGCCAGCAGCTCGAGGGGCGGGGGAGACATTCAGTACTTC. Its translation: CASSSRGGGDIQYF.

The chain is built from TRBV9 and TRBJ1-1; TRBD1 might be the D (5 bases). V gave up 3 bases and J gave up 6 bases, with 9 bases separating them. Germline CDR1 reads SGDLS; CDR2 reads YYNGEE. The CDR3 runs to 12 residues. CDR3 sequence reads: CASSGTGPEAFF. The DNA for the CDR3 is TGTGCCAGCAGCGGAACAGGTCCTGAAGCTTTCTTT.

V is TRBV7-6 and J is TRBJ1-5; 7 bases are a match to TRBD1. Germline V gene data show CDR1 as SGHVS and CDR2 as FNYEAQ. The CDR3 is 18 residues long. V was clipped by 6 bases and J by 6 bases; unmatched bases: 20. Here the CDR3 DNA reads TGTGCCAGCAGTTTAAACATCGACAGGGTTTATGCCGGTCAGCCCCAGCATTTT. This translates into CASSLNIDRVYAGQPQHF.

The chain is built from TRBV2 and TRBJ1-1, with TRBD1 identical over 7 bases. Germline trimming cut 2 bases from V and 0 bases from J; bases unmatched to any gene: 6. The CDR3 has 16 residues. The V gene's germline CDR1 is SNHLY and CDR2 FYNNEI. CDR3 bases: TGTGCCAGCAGTGAACCACTGGGACAGTTGAACACTGAAGCTTTCTTT. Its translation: CASSEPLGQLNTEAFF.

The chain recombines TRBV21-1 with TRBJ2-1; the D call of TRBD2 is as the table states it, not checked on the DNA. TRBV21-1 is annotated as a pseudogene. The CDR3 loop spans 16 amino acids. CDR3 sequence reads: CASSKVKRGVYNEQFF. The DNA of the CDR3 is TGTGCCAGCAGCAAAGTTAAGCGGGGGGTCTACAATGAGCAGTTCTTC.

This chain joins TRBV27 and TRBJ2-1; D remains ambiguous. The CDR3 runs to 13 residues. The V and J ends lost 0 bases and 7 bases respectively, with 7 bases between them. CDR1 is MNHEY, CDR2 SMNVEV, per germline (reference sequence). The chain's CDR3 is CASSLSRTNEQFF. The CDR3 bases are TGTGCCAGCAGTTTATCGCGTACGAATGAGCAGTTCTTC.

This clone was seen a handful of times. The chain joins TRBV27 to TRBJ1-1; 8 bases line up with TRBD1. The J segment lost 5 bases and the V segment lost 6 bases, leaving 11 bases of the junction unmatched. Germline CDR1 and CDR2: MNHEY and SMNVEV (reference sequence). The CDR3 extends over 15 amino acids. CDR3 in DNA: TGTGCCAGCAGCATATATCAGGGGGCAGCGACTGAAGCTTTCTTT. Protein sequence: CASSIYQGAATEAFF.

CDR3 bases: TGCGCCAGCAGCGGAACGGGGGGGGATCAGACCCAGTACTTC. Protein sequence: CASSGTGGDQTQYF. The chain carries TRBV5-1 and TRBJ2-5; 8 positions match TRBD2. Germline V gene lookup returns CDR1 SGHRS and CDR2 YFSETQ. V lost 4 bases to trimming and J lost 6 bases; unmatched junction nucleotides: 8. CDR3 length: 14 residues.